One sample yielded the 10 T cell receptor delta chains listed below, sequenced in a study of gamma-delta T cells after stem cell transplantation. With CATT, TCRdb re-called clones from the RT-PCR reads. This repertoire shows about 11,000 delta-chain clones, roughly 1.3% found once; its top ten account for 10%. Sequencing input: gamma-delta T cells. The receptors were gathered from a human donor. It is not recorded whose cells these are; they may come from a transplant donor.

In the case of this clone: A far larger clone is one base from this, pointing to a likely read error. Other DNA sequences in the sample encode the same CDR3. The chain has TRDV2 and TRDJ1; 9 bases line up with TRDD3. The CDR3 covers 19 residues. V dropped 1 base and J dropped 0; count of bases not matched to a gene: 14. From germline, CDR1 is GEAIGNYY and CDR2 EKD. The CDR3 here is CACDTVRLGDLSNTDKLIF. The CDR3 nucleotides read TGTGCCTGTGACACAGTAAGACTGGGGGACTTGTCAAACACCGATAAACTCATCTTT.

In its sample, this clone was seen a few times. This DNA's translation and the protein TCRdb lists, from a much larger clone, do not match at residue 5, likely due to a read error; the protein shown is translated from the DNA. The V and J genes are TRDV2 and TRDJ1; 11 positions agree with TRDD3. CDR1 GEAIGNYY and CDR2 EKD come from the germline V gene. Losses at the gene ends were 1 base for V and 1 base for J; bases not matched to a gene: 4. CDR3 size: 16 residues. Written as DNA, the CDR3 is TGTGCCTGTGACACGCTGGGGGATACAAGCACCGATAAACTCATCTTT. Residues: CACDTLGDTSTDKLIF.

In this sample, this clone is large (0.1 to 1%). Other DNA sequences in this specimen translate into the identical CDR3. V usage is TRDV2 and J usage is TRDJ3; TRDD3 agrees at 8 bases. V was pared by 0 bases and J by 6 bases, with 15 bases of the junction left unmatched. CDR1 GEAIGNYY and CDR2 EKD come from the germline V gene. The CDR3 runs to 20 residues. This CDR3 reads CACDTGLLVRDTVDTRQMFF. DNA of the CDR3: TGTGCCTGTGACACCGGGCTACTGGTGAGGGATACGGTGGACACCCGACAGATGTTTTTC.

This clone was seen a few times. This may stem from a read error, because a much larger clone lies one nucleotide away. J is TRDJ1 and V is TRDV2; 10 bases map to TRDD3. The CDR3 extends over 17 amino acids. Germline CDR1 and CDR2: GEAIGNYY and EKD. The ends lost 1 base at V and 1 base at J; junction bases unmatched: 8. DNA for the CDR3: TGTGCCTGTGACACGCTGGGGGATATACCCTGCACCGATAAACTCATCTTT. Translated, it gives CACDTLGDIPCTDKLIF.

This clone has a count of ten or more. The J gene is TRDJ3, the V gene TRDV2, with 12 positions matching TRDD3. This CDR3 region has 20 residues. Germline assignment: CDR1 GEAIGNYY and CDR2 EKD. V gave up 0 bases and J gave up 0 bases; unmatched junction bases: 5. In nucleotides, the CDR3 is TGTGCCTGTGACACCGTACTGGGGGATACCCACTCCTGGGACACCCGACAGATGTTTTTC. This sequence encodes CACDTVLGDTHSWDTRQMFF.

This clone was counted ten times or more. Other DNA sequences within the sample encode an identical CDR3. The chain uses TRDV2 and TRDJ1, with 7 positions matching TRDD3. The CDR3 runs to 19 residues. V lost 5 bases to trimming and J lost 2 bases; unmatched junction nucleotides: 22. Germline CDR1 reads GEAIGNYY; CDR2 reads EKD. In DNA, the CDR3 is TGTGCCTGTGTCCCATTGGGGGAAGGACGCGCGGGGGATACCGATAAACTCATCTTT. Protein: CACVPLGEGRAGDTDKLIF.

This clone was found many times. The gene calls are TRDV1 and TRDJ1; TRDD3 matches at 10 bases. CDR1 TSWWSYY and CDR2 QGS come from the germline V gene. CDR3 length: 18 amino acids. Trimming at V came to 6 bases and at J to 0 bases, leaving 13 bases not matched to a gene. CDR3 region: CALGYPTHWGINTDKLIF. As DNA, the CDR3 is TGTGCTCTTGGCTATCCTACACACTGGGGGATTAACACCGATAAACTCATCTTT.

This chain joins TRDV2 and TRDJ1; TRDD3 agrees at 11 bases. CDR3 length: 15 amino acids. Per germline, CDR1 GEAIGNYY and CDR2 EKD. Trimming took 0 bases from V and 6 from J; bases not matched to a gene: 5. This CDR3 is CACDTVLGDKNKLIF. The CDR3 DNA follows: TGTGCCTGTGACACCGTACTGGGGGATAAAAATAAACTCATCTTT.

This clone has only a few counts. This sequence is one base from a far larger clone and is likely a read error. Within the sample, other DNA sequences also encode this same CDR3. CDR3 loop: CACDTVNLPLGGLSSWDTRQMFF. As DNA, the CDR3 is TGTGCCTGTGACACTGTAAACTTGCCACTGGGGGGACTTAGCTCCTGGGACACCCGACAGATGTTTTTC. The genes are TRDV2 and TRDJ3; 8 bases map to TRDD3. Trimming cost V 1 base and J 0 bases; bases outside gene matches: 19. This CDR3 spans 23 amino acids. The V gene's germline CDR1 is GEAIGNYY and CDR2 EKD.

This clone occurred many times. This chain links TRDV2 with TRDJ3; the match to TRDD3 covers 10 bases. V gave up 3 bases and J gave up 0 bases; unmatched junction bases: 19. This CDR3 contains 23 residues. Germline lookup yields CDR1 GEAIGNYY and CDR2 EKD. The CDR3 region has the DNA TGTGCCTGTGACTCGGCCGGGGGGATACGTAAGCCATGGAGCTCCTGGGACACCCGACAGATGTTTTTC. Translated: CACDSAGGIRKPWSSWDTRQMFF.